Shown below are 11 T cell receptor beta chains from a single sample sequenced in a study of blood T cell repertoires in COVID-19 (TCRdb year 2020). Libraries were built with the immunoSEQ multiplex PCR assay. TCRdb's version of the immuneACCESS table is confined to in-frame rearrangements and falls short of the full clone set. An unresolved V gene accounts for under half of the shortfall where checked; the remainder is of unknown origin. Across this sample there are about 96,000 clones, with roughly 89% seen only once. The ten largest clones represent 4% to 5% of the sample. Material for sequencing was peripheral blood. The receptors were sampled from a human donor with COVID-19, enrolled during active disease. The donor label of this sample is uncertain.

The chain links TRBV9 to TRBJ1-1, with D unclear. V shed 0 bases and J shed 4 bases, with 7 bases lying between them. The CDR3 length is 13 residues. Germline V gene sequence: CDR1 SGDLS, CDR2 YYNGEE. The CDR3 region is CASSVAWSTEAFF. For the CDR3, the DNA is TGTGCCAGCAGCGTAGCATGGAGCACTGAAGCTTTCTTT.

This chain links TRBV3-1 (or the pseudogene TRBV3-2) with TRBJ2-1; D gene unclear. Trimming shortened V by 4 bases and J by 9 bases, and 10 bases separated the two germline ends. The CDR3 is 12 amino acids. Germline CDR1 and CDR2: LGHDT and YNNKEL (reference sequence). The CDR3 nucleotides read TGTGCCAGCAGCCTTCAGGTGGGTGAGCAGTTCTTC. Translated, it gives CASSLQVGEQFF.

This chain links TRBV29-1 with TRBJ1-3; 10 bases agree with TRBD1. V gave up 3 bases and J gave up 9 bases; unmatched junction bases: 8. The V gene's germline CDR1 is SQVTM and CDR2 ANQGSEA. The CDR3 runs 14 residues. In nucleotides, the CDR3 is TGCAGCGTTGAGGACAGGGGGAGTAGTAGCACCATATATTTT. Translating gives CSVEDRGSSSTIYF.

The gene calls are TRBV19 and TRBJ2-1; perhaps TRBD1 as D (6 bases). Trimming shortened V by 0 bases and J by 6 bases, and 6 bases separated the two germline ends. The CDR3 runs to 13 residues. Germline loops: CDR1 LNHDA, CDR2 SQIVND (reference sequence). The CDR3 loop is CASSIDRGNEQFF. CDR3 bases: TGTGCCAGTAGTATAGACAGGGGCAATGAGCAGTTCTTC.

The chain combines TRBV6-1 with TRBJ1-5; D gene ambiguous. This CDR3 is built from 14 residues. Deletions cut 2 bases from V and 0 bases from J, with 5 bases between. CDR1 and CDR2 (germline): MNHNS, SASEGT. The CDR3 loop reads CASSEQDSNQPQHF. The CDR3 nucleotides are TGTGCCAGCAGTGAACAGGATAGCAATCAGCCCCAGCATTTT.

The V call is TRBV5-1, the J call TRBJ1-2, with TRBD1 matching over 9 bases. The ends lost 5 bases at V and 5 bases at J; junction bases unmatched: 7. The CDR3 is 14 residues long. CDR1 and CDR2 from the germline V gene are SGHRS and YFSETQ. CDR3 nucleotide sequence: TGCGCCAGCAGGGGGACAGGGAGCTATTATGGCTACACCTTC. It codes for CASRGTGSYYGYTF.

J is TRBJ1-2 and V is TRBV5-4, with D perhaps matching TRBD1 (5 bases). This CDR3 spans 14 amino acids. Germline CDR1 and CDR2: SGHNT and YYREEE (reference sequence). With 0 bases removed from V and 0 bases from J, the gap between germline ends came to 6 bases. The CDR3 region has the DNA TGTGCCAGCAGCTTGGCAGGGTCTAACTATGGCTACACCTTC. As protein: CASSLAGSNYGYTF.

This chain uses TRBV5-4 with TRBJ1-3, with D possibly matching TRBD1 (5 bases). Germline V CDR1 and CDR2: SGHNT, YYREEE (reference sequence). V was pared by 0 bases and J by 2 bases, with 9 bases between. The CDR3 covers 15 residues. The CDR3: CASSLDRGTGNTIYF. The CDR3, as DNA: TGTGCCAGCAGCTTGGATAGGGGAACTGGAAACACCATATATTTT. Full variable domain (rest looked up from reference TRBV5-4 and TRBJ1-3): ETGVTQSPTHLIKTRGQQVTLRCSSQSGHNTVSWYQQALGQGPQFIFQYYREEENGRGNFPPRFSGLQFPNYSSELNVNALELDDSALYLCASSLDRGTGNTIYFGEGSWLTVV.

This chain connects TRBV18 to TRBJ1-4, with TRBD1 as a possible D gene (5 bases). Per germline, CDR1 KGHSH and CDR2 LQKENI. With 0 bases removed from V and 13 bases from J, the gap between germline ends came to 24 bases. CDR3 length equals 17 residues. In DNA form, the CDR3 reads TGTGCCAGCTCACCACCTCCCGTGGGGGGAGGCCGGTCTATACTGTTTTTT. It translates to CASSPPPVGGGRSILFF.

This sequence joins TRBV13 and TRBJ2-5, with 8 positions matching TRBD2. V gave up 5 bases and J gave up 7 bases; unmatched junction bases: 12. The CDR3 extends over 15 amino acids. CDR1 is PRHDT and CDR2 is FYEKMQ in the germline V gene (reference sequence). CDR3 coding DNA: TGTGCCAGCAGCACCACGGGACTAGACGCTCGGACCCAGTACTTC. Translated, it gives CASSTTGLDARTQYF.

The rearrangement joins TRBV20-1 to TRBJ2-3; 8 bases fit TRBD2. The germline CDR1 and CDR2 sequences are DFQATT and SNEGSKA (reference sequence). The V and J ends lost 3 bases and 2 bases, in that order; junction bases with no gene match: 7. There are 15 residues in the CDR3. The chain's CDR3 is CSASSQRGNTDTQYF. CDR3 in DNA: TGCAGTGCTAGTAGCCAGCGGGGGAACACAGATACGCAGTATTTT.